The clone carrying this T cell receptor (beta chain) was counted between two and nine times. As yet, its antigen is unknown. This CDR3 fails to terminate in the conserved phenylalanine or tryptophan, so it likely reflects a read error. The DNA is left out, because the CDR3 cannot be placed on it with certainty; the CDR3 is given as TCRdb lists it. The data derive from a study of Graves' ophthalmopathy and Graves' hyperthyroidism. General study findings and limits: Most expanded clonotypes from thyroid (those above 0.001 frequency) were also found in blood.

TCR beta CDR3 regions were amplified from RNA transcripts. Second-round multiplex PCR came after a first-round RT-PCR that employed HTBI primers. TCRdb itself ran the multiplex PCR reads through MiXCR, one entry per CDR3 protein. Here the sample spans over 650,000 distinct CDR3 sequences, over 40% being singletons. A total of 14 residues make up the CDR3, ends included. Per the germline V gene, CDR1 is SGDLS and CDR2 is YYNGEE. The sequence was collected from an adult man with Graves' ophthalmopathy. The sequenced material came from peripheral blood. The J gene is TRBJ1-6, the V gene TRBV9; the table's D call of TRBD1 was not tested on the DNA. CDR3 amino acids: CASSVTTLFVRDRL.